Presented here are 22 T cell receptor beta chains from one specimen sequenced in a study of cytomegalovirus exposure and HLA in healthy donors. PCR involved 60 Vbeta and 13 Jbeta primers. The protocol was immunoSEQ multiplex PCR, while the TCRdb copy is restricted to in-frame clones and leaves out a portion. The sample lists approximately 150,000 clones; 75% to 90% were seen once. Sequencing was performed on PBMCs. The receptors were sampled from a male donor in good health and CMV-seronegative.

The chain has TRBV5-8 and TRBJ2-1, with 11 bases lining up with TRBD2. V was clipped by 5 bases and J by 7 bases; unmatched bases: 14. CDR3 length: 17 residues. CDR1 is SGHTS and CDR2 is YDEGEE in the germline V gene. The CDR3 here is CASRSATGLAGGNEQFF. CDR3 coding DNA: TGTGCCAGCAGGTCAGCCACCGGGCTAGCGGGGGGTAATGAGCAGTTCTTC.

The V gene is TRBV5-1, the J gene TRBJ2-5, with D possibly TRBD2 on 5 matching bases. The CDR3 covers 14 residues. Trimming pared 2 bases from V and 0 bases from J, leaving 8 bases between. From germline, CDR1 is SGHRS and CDR2 YFSETQ. CDR3 sequence reads: CASSFGSYQETQYF. The CDR3 bases are TGCGCCAGCAGCTTTGGGAGTTACCAAGAGACCCAGTACTTC.

CDR3 coding DNA: TGCGCCAGCAGCTTGGCCCTCAATAGCGGCTATGGCTACACCTTC. It specifies CASSLALNSGYGYTF. The chain joins TRBV5-1 to TRBJ1-2; D uncertain. The germline gives CDR1 SGHRS, CDR2 YFSETQ. Trimming shortened V by 0 bases and J by 4 bases, and 13 bases separated the two germline ends. The CDR3 loop spans 15 amino acids.

V is TRBV7-9 and J is TRBJ2-6, with D possibly TRBD1 on 5 matching bases. The CDR3 has 18 residues. V was shortened by 1 base and J by 3 bases, with 16 bases between the two germline ends. Per germline, CDR1 SEHNR and CDR2 FQNEAQ (reference sequence). This chain's CDR3 is CASSLVDRQGFGANVLTF. In nucleotides, the CDR3 is TGTGCCAGCAGCTTAGTGGACCGCCAGGGCTTTGGGGCCAACGTCCTGACTTTC.

The V gene is TRBV10-3, the J gene TRBJ1-3; D is unresolved. The germline V gene encodes CDR1 ENHRY and CDR2 SYGVKD. Trimming removed 3 bases from V and 8 bases from J, with 11 bases in between. The CDR3 contains 13 residues. The CDR3 coding sequence is TGTGCCATCAGTGATGAGGGAGGACACACCATATATTTT. Its protein is CAISDEGGHTIYF.

The rearrangement joins TRBV5-6 to TRBJ2-5; D unclear. This CDR3 has 14 residues. CDR1 is SGHDT and CDR2 is YYEEEE in the germline V gene. V was clipped by 0 bases and J by 5 bases, with 11 bases between them. DNA of the CDR3: TGTGCCAGCAGCTTGGTCGCGGCTAGGGAGACCCAGTACTTC. Amino acids: CASSLVAARETQYF.

This clone was seen a single time. Mismatch with germline at one junction end may stem from a read error. The chain links TRBV5-4 to TRBJ2-1; 13 nucleotides line up with TRBD2. The CDR3 has 15 amino acids. The germline V gene encodes CDR1 SGHNT and CDR2 YYREEE (reference sequence). The CDR3 DNA reads TGTGCCAGCAGCCTACTAGCGGGGGGGCGGAATGAGCGGTTCTTC. The encoded protein is CASSLLAGGRNERFF.

The V call is TRBV6-5, the J call TRBJ2-3; TRBD1 is a possible D gene (5 bases). V was trimmed by 3 bases and J by 0 bases, leaving 10 bases between them. CDR1 and CDR2 (germline): MNHEY, SVGAGI. This CDR3 has 15 amino acids. The chain's CDR3 is CASSYTGASTDTQYF. The CDR3 nucleotides read TGTGCCAGCAGTTATACAGGCGCTAGCACAGATACGCAGTATTTT.

This sequence joins TRBV4-1 and TRBJ2-1; 7 nucleotides agree with TRBD1. CDR1 is MGHRA, CDR2 YSYEKL, per germline. The J segment lost 6 bases and the V segment lost 1 base, leaving 9 bases of the junction unmatched. The CDR3 extends over 16 amino acids. CDR3 sequence (DNA): TGCGCCAGCAGCCAAGGGCTACAGGGGATTCTCAATGAGCAGTTCTTC. It translates to CASSQGLQGILNEQFF.

The rearrangement links TRBV7-2 to TRBJ1-2, with 10 nucleotides matching TRBD1. The trim removed 2 bases at V and 4 bases at J, leaving 7 bases unmatched. There are 16 residues in the CDR3. Germline lookup yields CDR1 SGHTA and CDR2 FQGNSA. CDR3 bases: TGTGCCAGCAGCTTAAGGGGTAGGGACAGGGGCTATGGCTACACCTTC. Amino acids: CASSLRGRDRGYGYTF.

The chain is built from TRBV7-2 and TRBJ1-3; TRBD1 is a possible D gene (6 bases). The CDR3 has 16 amino acids. Germline V CDR1 and CDR2: SGHTA, FQGNSA. Trimming cost V 5 bases and J 4 bases, with 18 bases left between them. CDR3 amino acids: CASSPYGRGAGNTIYF. Written as DNA, the CDR3 is TGTGCCAGCAGCCCATACGGGAGGGGGGCCGGAAACACCATATATTTT.

This chain links TRBV5-1 with TRBJ1-1; D gene uncertain. Trimming cost V 2 bases and J 5 bases, with 13 bases left between them. The CDR3 runs to 14 residues. Germline V gene sequence: CDR1 SGHRS, CDR2 YFSETQ. The CDR3 nucleotides read TGCGCCAGCAGCTTAGTCAGCCCGAGGACTGAAGCTTTCTTT. This sequence encodes CASSLVSPRTEAFF. Full variable domain (outside the CDR3, taken from reference TRBV5-1 and TRBJ1-1): KAGVTQTPRYLIKTRGQQVTLSCSPISGHRSVSWYQQTPGQGLQFLFEYFSETQRNKGNFPGRFSGRQFSNSRSEMNVSTLELGDSALYLCASSLVSPRTEAFFGQGTRLTVV.

The chain joins TRBV9 to TRBJ2-7; TRBD1 aligns across 7 bases. Germline V lookup: CDR1 SGDLS, CDR2 YYNGEE. The length of the CDR3 is 14 residues. V dropped 4 bases and J dropped 0; count of bases not matched to a gene: 4. This chain's CDR3 is CASSNRDSSYEQYF. CDR3 bases: TGTGCCAGCAGCAACCGGGACAGCTCCTACGAGCAGTACTTC.

The genes are TRBV27 and TRBJ1-5, with a tentative D call TRBD1 (6 bases). CDR1 MNHEY and CDR2 SMNVEV come from the germline V gene (reference sequence). The CDR3 has 17 residues. V was pared by 1 base and J by 7 bases, with 20 bases between. The CDR3 region has the DNA TGTGCCAGCAGTTTATTTTGGAGTTCACAGGGAAGCCAGCCCCAGCATTTT. Its protein is CASSLFWSSQGSQPQHF.

Only a few counts were recorded for this clone. The rearrangement joins TRBV7-9 to TRBJ1-6; a weak D match, TRBD1 (6 bases). Deletions cut 0 bases from V and 9 bases from J, with 18 bases between. The CDR3 sequence is 17 residues long. From germline, CDR1 is SEHNR and CDR2 FQNEAQ (reference sequence). The CDR3 spells CASSLAAVGGRGSPLHF. DNA of the CDR3: TGTGCCAGCAGCTTAGCCGCCGTGGGGGGGCGGGGTTCACCCCTCCACTTT.

Comment on this clone: Other DNA sequences in the sample encode the same CDR3. The chain is built from TRBV30 and TRBJ2-7; maybe TRBD2 (5 bases). CDR1 GTSNPN and CDR2 SVGIG come from the germline V gene (reference sequence). V was pared by 2 bases and J by 4 bases, with 6 bases between. The CDR3 extends over 11 amino acids. CDR3 sequence (DNA): TGTGCCTGGAGTTCGGGGTACGAGCAGTACTTC. Protein sequence: CAWSSGYEQYF. Based on the CDR3 plus reference TRBV30 and TRBJ2-7, the full variable domain is SQTIHQWPATLVQPVGSPLSLECTVEGTSNPNLYWYRQAAGRGLQLLFYSVGIGQISSEVPQNLSASRPQDRQFILSSKKLLLSDSGFYLCAWSSGYEQYFGPGTRLTVT.

The gene calls are TRBV5-6 and TRBJ2-7; 8 positions match TRBD1. CDR1 is SGHDT and CDR2 is YYEEEE in the germline V gene. V dropped 4 bases and J dropped 3; count of bases not matched to a gene: 3. The CDR3 loop spans 13 amino acids. This CDR3 is CASSPGGRYEQYF. CDR3 nucleotide sequence: TGTGCCAGCAGCCCAGGGGGCCGCTACGAGCAGTACTTC.

This clone was counted a few times. This chain joins TRBV25-1 and TRBJ1-4, with 7 bases lining up with TRBD1. Unmatched junction bases numbered 3, after V lost 2 bases and J lost 6 bases. This CDR3 region has 14 residues. CDR1 MGHDK and CDR2 SYGVNS come from the germline V gene. CDR3 amino acids: CASSEVDRDEKLFF. The CDR3, as DNA: TGTGCCAGCAGTGAAGTAGACAGGGATGAAAAACTGTTTTTT.

The chain carries TRBV6-5 and TRBJ1-1, with D perhaps matching TRBD1 (6 bases). Germline V gene data show CDR1 as MNHEY and CDR2 as SVGAGI. Trimming took 6 bases from V and 4 from J, leaving 12 bases between them. The CDR3 is 13 residues long. For the CDR3, the DNA is TGTGCCAGCAGCAACACAGGGCGCACTGAAGCTTTCTTT. This sequence encodes CASSNTGRTEAFF.

V is TRBV7-9 and J is TRBJ1-1; tentative D call: TRBD1 (5 bases). V dropped 5 bases and J dropped 3 bases, with 16 bases sitting between them. From germline, CDR1 is SEHNR and CDR2 FQNEAQ (reference sequence). The CDR3 runs 15 residues. CDR3 loop: CASSPGGGYHTEAFF. CDR3 DNA sequence: TGTGCCAGCAGCCCCGGGGGGGGGTACCACACTGAAGCTTTCTTT.

The CDR3 is CASSRGGDSRQETQYF. The CDR3 DNA is TGTGCCAGCAGCCGCGGCGGGGACAGTCGTCAAGAGACCCAGTACTTC. J is TRBJ2-5 and V is TRBV5-4, with TRBD1 as a possible D gene (7 bases). Germline CDR1 SGHNT, CDR2 YYREEE (reference sequence). The CDR3 contains 16 residues. V was shortened by 4 bases and J by 2 bases, with 18 bases between the two germline ends.

The CDR3 DNA is TGCGCCAGCAGTTTATTTAACAGGGGGCATAGTTGCAATCAGCCCCAGCATTTT. It translates to CASSLFNRGHSCNQPQHF. V and J are TRBV23-1 and TRBJ1-5; 9 bases are a match to TRBD1. TRBV23-1 is classed as an ORF, of uncertain function. The junction had 13 bases not matched to a gene; V was cut back by 5 bases and J by 2 bases. This CDR3 region has 18 residues.